The rows below give T cell receptor beta chains drawn from one sample of a study of blood T cell repertoires in COVID-19. Method: immunoSEQ multiplex PCR; TCRdb's copy keeps in-frame clones and lacks some. Among around 46,000 clones listed, 65% to 90% were seen once. Sample: peripheral blood. These receptors were taken from a man aged 40-49 years with acute or convalescent COVID-19. Each CDR3 is given with its conserved first and last residue. The order of the fields is CDR3 length, clone size, J gene, D gene, V gene, CDR3 protein, CDR3 DNA. D genes are given only for firm matches. Expanded clones get a size class; other rows say once, few or many, or leave the size out.

length: 13; size: once; J: TRBJ2-7; D: TRBD1; V: TRBV2; CDR3: CASSTGTGNEQYF; DNA: TGTGCCAGCAGTACCGGGACAGGAAACGAGCAGTACTTC
length: 14; size: NA; J: TRBJ2-3; D: NA; V: TRBV5-5; CDR3: CASSLTEGPDTQYF; DNA: TGTGCCAGCAGCTTAACGGAGGGCCCAGATACGCAGTATTTT
length: 15; size: NA; J: TRBJ1-2; D: TRBD1; V: TRBV5-5; CDR3: CASSPAGTGNYGYTF; DNA: TGTGCCAGCAGTCCCGCCGGGACAGGCAACTATGGCTACACCTTC
length: 17; size: NA; J: TRBJ2-1; D: TRBD2; V: TRBV7-9; CDR3: CASSSTGGGLFYNEQFF; DNA: TGTGCCAGCAGCTCCACTGGCGGGGGGCTATTTTACAATGAGCAGTTCTTC
length: 15; size: few; J: TRBJ1-2; D: NA; V: TRBV4-2; CDR3: CASSQEIQDNYGYTF; DNA: TGTGCCAGCAGCCAAGAAATACAGGATAACTATGGCTACACCTTC
length: 13; size: NA; J: TRBJ2-1; D: NA; V: TRBV12-3/TRBV12-4; CDR3: CASRRDSVNEQFF; DNA: TGTGCCAGCAGGCGGGACTCAGTGAATGAGCAGTTCTTC
length: 15; size: NA; J: TRBJ2-1; D: TRBD2; V: TRBV4-1; CDR3: CASSLLRTSYNEQFF; DNA: TGCGCCAGCAGCCTCCTCCGGACTAGTTATAATGAGCAGTTCTTC
length: 13; size: NA; J: TRBJ1-1; D: TRBD1; V: TRBV5-5; CDR3: CASSLTGGAWAFF; DNA: TGTGCCAGCAGCTTGACAGGGGGCGCCTGGGCTTTCTTT
length: 14; size: NA; J: TRBJ1-1; D: TRBD1; V: TRBV3-1/TRBV3-2; CDR3: CASSQAGQGWGAFF; DNA: TGTGCCAGCAGCCAAGCGGGACAGGGTTGGGGAGCTTTCTTT
length: 14; size: once; J: TRBJ2-3; D: TRBD1; V: TRBV9; CDR3: CASSVQTGTDTQYF; DNA: TGTGCCAGCAGCGTCCAGACAGGGACGGATACGCAGTATTTT
length: 14; size: NA; J: TRBJ1-2; D: TRBD1; V: TRBV5-4; CDR3: CASSSRQGLFGYTF; DNA: TGTGCCAGCAGCTCGAGACAGGGGTTATTTGGCTACACCTTC
length: 14; size: NA; J: TRBJ1-2; D: NA; V: TRBV7-2; CDR3: CASSQGTANYGYTF; DNA: TGTGCCAGCAGCCAGGGGACGGCGAACTATGGCTACACCTTC
length: 16; size: once; J: TRBJ2-3; D: TRBD1; V: TRBV10-2; CDR3: CASSEAGGYVTDTQYF; DNA: TGCGCCAGCAGTGAGGCAGGGGGCTATGTAACAGATACGCAGTATTTT
length: 15; size: NA; J: TRBJ2-7; D: TRBD2; V: TRBV18; CDR3: CASSQLAGGSYEQYF; DNA: TGTGCCAGCTCACAACTAGCGGGGGGGTCCTACGAGCAGTACTTC
length: 14; size: once; J: TRBJ1-1; D: NA; V: TRBV29-1; CDR3: CSVEDHPGGTEAFF; DNA: TGCAGCGTTGAAGATCACCCGGGAGGCACTGAAGCTTTCTTT
length: 13; size: NA; J: TRBJ2-5; D: TRBD2; V: TRBV12-3/TRBV12-4; CDR3: CASNRGGKETQYF; DNA: TGTGCCAGCAACCGGGGGGGCAAAGAGACCCAGTACTTC
length: 15; size: NA; J: TRBJ1-2; D: TRBD1; V: TRBV9; CDR3: CASSAGQGLKGGYTF; DNA: TGTGCCAGCAGCGCCGGACAGGGTTTGAAGGGAGGCTACACCTTC
length: 16; size: NA; J: TRBJ2-7; D: TRBD1; V: TRBV18; CDR3: CASSPRAGTGTHEQYF; DNA: TGTGCCAGCTCACCACGGGCGGGGACAGGGACGCACGAGCAGTACTTC
length: 17; size: few; J: TRBJ1-1; D: NA; V: TRBV27; CDR3: CASSTGESGWAQKQAFF; DNA: TGTGCCAGCAGCACAGGTGAATCGGGTTGGGCACAGAAACAGGCTTTCTTT
length: 16; size: NA; J: TRBJ1-2; D: TRBD1; V: TRBV5-1; CDR3: CASSLGDRTLNYGYTF; DNA: TGCGCCAGCAGCTTGGGGGACAGGACCCTAAACTATGGCTACACCTTC
length: 15; size: NA; J: TRBJ2-3; D: TRBD1; V: TRBV5-1; CDR3: CASSLGDRDTDTQYF; DNA: TGCGCCAGCAGCTTGGGGGACAGAGACACAGATACGCAGTATTTT
length: 16; size: NA; J: TRBJ1-4; D: TRBD1; V: TRBV9; CDR3: CASSVGDTGGYEKLFF; DNA: TGTGCCAGCAGCGTAGGGGACACAGGGGGTTACGAAAAACTGTTTTTT
length: 14; size: NA; J: TRBJ2-3; D: NA; V: TRBV5-1; CDR3: CASRIETSTDTQYF; DNA: TGCGCCAGCAGGATTGAGACTAGCACAGATACGCAGTATTTT
length: 15; size: NA; J: TRBJ2-7; D: TRBD1; V: TRBV7-9; CDR3: CASSPADRGKNEQYF; DNA: TGTGCCAGCAGCCCCGCCGACAGGGGGAAAAACGAGCAGTACTTC
length: 14; size: NA; J: TRBJ1-6; D: TRBD1; V: TRBV5-1; CDR3: CASRSTGESSPLHF; DNA: TGCGCCAGCAGGTCAACAGGGGAAAGTTCACCCCTCCACTTT
length: 14; size: NA; J: TRBJ1-2; D: NA; V: TRBV7-9; CDR3: CASSPGTQGNGYTF; DNA: TGTGCCAGCAGCCCCGGAACTCAGGGTAATGGCTACACCTTC
length: 13; size: NA; J: TRBJ1-1; D: NA; V: TRBV6-1; CDR3: CASSEARGTEAFF; DNA: TGTGCCAGCAGTGAAGCGCGGGGCACTGAAGCTTTCTTT
length: 15; size: NA; J: TRBJ2-7; D: NA; V: TRBV5-1; CDR3: CASSPGALFSYEQYF; DNA: TGCGCCAGCAGCCCCGGAGCTCTGTTCTCCTACGAGCAGTACTTC
length: 16; size: NA; J: TRBJ2-1; D: NA; V: TRBV19; CDR3: CASSGLGAESYNEQFF; DNA: TGTGCCAGTAGTGGTTTGGGGGCGGAATCCTACAATGAGCAGTTCTTC
length: 16; size: few; J: TRBJ1-1; D: NA; V: TRBV7-2; CDR3: CASSLLVVTSNTEAFF; DNA: TGTGCCAGCAGCTTACTCGTAGTCACCTCGAACACTGAAGCTTTCTTT
length: 17; size: NA; J: TRBJ2-4; D: NA; V: TRBV5-6; CDR3: CASSLRTIELAKNIQYF; DNA: TGTGCCAGCAGCCTTCGGACTATTGAGCTAGCCAAAAACATTCAGTACTTC
length: 16; size: NA; J: TRBJ2-5; D: TRBD2; V: TRBV9; CDR3: CASSPTSGGYGETQYF; DNA: TGTGCCAGCAGCCCAACTAGCGGGGGATATGGAGAGACCCAGTACTTC
length: 15; size: NA; J: TRBJ1-2; D: NA; V: TRBV6-5; CDR3: CASSLSRDSGSGYTF; DNA: TGTGCCAGCAGTCTCTCGAGGGACTCGGGTAGCGGCTACACCTTC
length: 14; size: NA; J: TRBJ1-5; D: TRBD1; V: TRBV27; CDR3: CASSKQGRNQPQHF; DNA: TGTGCCAGCAGTAAACAGGGGAGAAATCAGCCCCAGCATTTT
length: 14; size: NA; J: TRBJ2-5; D: NA; V: TRBV11-2; CDR3: CASSSQGVGETQYF; DNA: TGTGCCAGCAGCTCCCAGGGTGTAGGGGAGACCCAGTACTTC
length: 17; size: NA; J: TRBJ1-2; D: NA; V: TRBV21-1; CDR3: CASSKGTSDRALYGYTF; DNA: TGTGCCAGCAGCAAAGGGACCTCGGACAGGGCTCTCTATGGCTACACCTTC
length: 14; size: NA; J: TRBJ2-1; D: NA; V: TRBV18; CDR3: CASSPDLRGNEQFF; DNA: TGTGCCAGCTCTCCAGACCTCAGGGGAAATGAGCAGTTCTTC
length: 13; size: few; J: TRBJ2-1; D: NA; V: TRBV19; CDR3: CASSVVAGNEQFF; DNA: TGTGCCAGTAGTGTGGTCGCGGGCAATGAGCAGTTCTTC
length: 17; size: NA; J: TRBJ2-1; D: TRBD2; V: TRBV25-1; CDR3: CASRSSRLAGGTGEQFF; DNA: TGTGCCAGCAGATCCTCTCGACTAGCGGGGGGAACTGGTGAGCAGTTCTTC
length: 13; size: NA; J: TRBJ2-7; D: TRBD1; V: TRBV5-6; CDR3: CASMRDRGYEQYF; DNA: TGTGCCAGCATGCGGGACAGGGGGTACGAGCAGTACTTC
length: 15; size: NA; J: TRBJ1-5; D: TRBD1; V: TRBV18; CDR3: CASSRGQGGDQPQHF; DNA: TGTGCCAGCTCACGGGGACAGGGGGGCGATCAGCCCCAGCATTTT
length: 14; size: NA; J: TRBJ1-2; D: NA; V: TRBV19; CDR3: CASSTVTGLGGYTF; DNA: TGTGCCAGTAGTACCGTGACAGGCCTAGGTGGCTACACCTTC
length: 14; size: NA; J: TRBJ2-7; D: NA; V: TRBV19; CDR3: CASSSRTELYEQYF; DNA: TGTGCCAGTAGTTCGCGGACAGAACTCTACGAGCAGTACTTC
length: 14; size: NA; J: TRBJ1-1; D: TRBD1; V: TRBV2; CDR3: CASRAGQGITEAFF; DNA: TGTGCCAGCAGGGCGGGACAGGGGATCACTGAAGCTTTCTTT
length: 16; size: NA; J: TRBJ1-4; D: NA; V: TRBV11-2; CDR3: CASSLGGRGSNEKLFF; DNA: TGTGCCAGCAGCTTAGGCGGGAGGGGTTCTAATGAAAAACTGTTTTTT